The 27 T cell receptor beta chains listed next were all sequenced from one sample in a study of OX40 agonist ivuxolimab in advanced cancers. Library preparation employed the immunoSEQ multiplex PCR assay. The source is immuneACCESS, and TCRdb retained only in-frame sequences with V and J called. Part of the clones is not carried over; for the studies checked, unresolved V genes explain less than half of this, and the remainder is unexplained. The sample contains some 80,000 clones, around 85% of them found a single time. Approximately 2% of the sample rests with the top ten. The sample consisted of CD4+ or CD8+ T cells sorted from blood, taken in a trial of the OX40 agonist ivuxolimab. These receptors originate from an adult with an advanced solid tumor such as melanoma, head and neck, liver or kidney cancer.

V usage is TRBV6-4 and J usage is TRBJ2-3; 12 bases line up with TRBD2. Trimming cost V 4 bases and J 5 bases; bases outside gene matches: 4. CDR1 is MRHNA, CDR2 SNTAGT, per germline. The CDR3 consists of 15 residues. CDR3 sequence: CASSVGLAGRDTQYF. Here the CDR3 DNA reads TGTGCCAGCAGTGTCGGACTAGCGGGGCGAGATACGCAGTATTTT.

The chain recombines TRBV19 with TRBJ1-4; D is ambiguous. The V end lost 3 bases, the J end lost 0 bases, and 5 bases lay between the germline ends. Germline V gene lookup returns CDR1 LNHDA and CDR2 SQIVND (reference sequence). This CDR3 is built from 14 residues. Here the CDR3 DNA reads TGTGCCAGTAGTATTGCATCAACTAATGAAAAACTGTTTTTT. It specifies CASSIASTNEKLFF.

This rearrangement joins TRBV29-1 to TRBJ2-5; a weak D match, TRBD2 (6 bases). Per the germline V gene, CDR1 is SQVTM and CDR2 is ANQGSEA. CDR3 size: 14 residues. Trimming took 7 bases from V and 0 from J, leaving 15 bases between them. Here the CDR3 DNA reads TGCAGCGACCGCAGTCGGGGGTACCAAGAGACCCAGTACTTC. Translation: CSDRSRGYQETQYF.

V usage is TRBV5-1 and J usage is TRBJ2-3; D gene ambiguous. CDR1 is SGHRS and CDR2 is YFSETQ in the germline V gene. V lost 0 bases and J lost 2, with 10 bases in between. This CDR3 is 15 amino acids long. CDR3 amino acids: CASSLDSVPTDTQYF. The DNA for the CDR3 is TGCGCCAGCAGCTTGGATTCGGTCCCCACAGATACGCAGTATTTT.

The genes are TRBV5-1 and TRBJ2-7; TRBD2 matches 14 bases. Germline-derived CDR1 and CDR2 are SGHRS and YFSETQ. The CDR3 is made up of 15 amino acids. V trimming: 4 bases; J trimming: 5 bases; junction bases outside the gene matches: 5. The CDR3 DNA reads TGCGCCAGCAGCATGACTAGCGGGGGGGCGGACGAGCAGTACTTC. As protein: CASSMTSGGADEQYF.

The chain is built from TRBV11-2 and TRBJ1-4, with D possibly TRBD1 on 6 matching bases. CDR3 length equals 14 residues. V was cut by 1 base and J by 10 bases, with 13 bases left in between. The germline CDR1 and CDR2 sequences are SGHAT and FQNNGV. The DNA of the CDR3 is TGTGCCAGCAGCTTAGGAAGGGGCAGGGGAAAACTGTTTTTT. Translated, it gives CASSLGRGRGKLFF.

The CDR3 loop is CASSDSYEQYF. The CDR3 DNA sequence: TGTGCCAGCAGTGACTCCTACGAGCAGTACTTC. The V and J genes are TRBV25-1 and TRBJ2-7; D remains ambiguous. Trimming removed 3 bases at V and 0 bases at J, with 0 bases between. CDR3 length equals 11 residues. Germline CDR1 and CDR2: MGHDK and SYGVNS.

This chain connects TRBV4-1 to TRBJ1-1, with TRBD1 identical over 9 bases. Germline trimming cut 3 bases from V and 2 bases from J; bases unmatched to any gene: 4. Germline-derived CDR1 and CDR2 are MGHRA and YSYEKL. The CDR3 extends over 15 amino acids. CDR3 in amino acids: CASSHITGGNTEAFF. CDR3 in DNA: TGCGCCAGCAGCCACATCACAGGGGGCAACACTGAAGCTTTCTTT.

The genes are TRBV15 and TRBJ1-4, with a weak D call TRBD1 (5 bases). In germline, CDR1 is LNHNV, CDR2 YYDKDF (reference sequence). The CDR3 extends over 16 amino acids. V was pared by 3 bases and J by 8 bases, with 19 bases between. For the CDR3, the DNA is TGTGCCACCAGCAGCCTATATAGGGGCGCAGGGGAAAAACTGTTTTTT. Its protein is CATSSLYRGAGEKLFF.

This chain's CDR3 is CAIRPTRDSDNYGYTF. Here the CDR3 DNA reads TGTGCCATCAGACCCACCCGGGACAGTGATAACTATGGCTACACCTTC. V usage is TRBV10-3 and J usage is TRBJ1-2; 7 positions agree with TRBD1. The J segment lost 1 base and the V segment lost 6 bases, leaving 11 bases of the junction unmatched. Germline assignment: CDR1 ENHRY and CDR2 SYGVKD. This CDR3 has 16 amino acids.

This chain links TRBV4-1 with TRBJ2-4, with TRBD1 matching over 9 bases. The J segment lost 8 bases and the V segment lost 0 bases, leaving 17 bases of the junction unmatched. This CDR3 region has 19 residues. CDR1 MGHRA and CDR2 YSYEKL come from the germline V gene. The CDR3 here is CASSQDGLGTGRVRDIQYF. The CDR3 DNA is TGCGCCAGCAGCCAAGACGGGTTAGGGACAGGGAGGGTGAGGGACATTCAGTACTTC.

This chain connects TRBV6-6 to TRBJ1-5, with D uncertain. Germline CDR1 reads MNHNY; CDR2 reads SVGAGI (reference sequence). The CDR3 loop spans 15 amino acids. The ends were cut back, 1 base at V and 2 bases at J, with 9 bases in the middle. CDR3 nucleotide sequence: TGTGCCAGCAGTTACTTTCAAGACGGCAATCAGCCCCAGCATTTT. Translation gives CASSYFQDGNQPQHF.

This clone was recorded only once. The V and J genes are TRBV29-1 and TRBJ2-1, with D unresolved. The V and J ends lost 7 bases and 10 bases respectively, with 14 bases between them. This CDR3 contains 11 residues. Germline CDR1 is SQVTM and CDR2 is ANQGSEA. CDR3 sequence: CSATNLDEQFF. CDR3 in DNA: TGCAGCGCTACTAACCTGGACGAGCAGTTCTTC.

There are a few counts of this clone. J is TRBJ2-3 and V is TRBV29-1, with 8 bases lining up with TRBD2. The V gene's germline CDR1 is SQVTM and CDR2 ANQGSEA. The CDR3 length is 18 residues. V trimming: 1 base; J trimming: 3 bases; junction bases outside the gene matches: 15. CDR3 sequence: CSVEGAAWTGGRTDTQYF. The CDR3 region has the DNA TGCAGCGTTGAAGGGGCGGCCTGGACGGGGGGGCGGACAGATACGCAGTATTTT.

Only a few counts were recorded for this clone. This chain links TRBV5-1 with TRBJ2-7; tentatively, D is TRBD1 (5 bases). Trimming removed 4 bases at V and 2 bases at J, with 7 bases between. The CDR3 has 12 residues. CDR1 is SGHRS, CDR2 YFSETQ, per germline. CDR3 in DNA: TGCGCCAGCAGCCTGACAGCCTACGAGCAGTACTTC. It yields the protein CASSLTAYEQYF.

The V and J genes are TRBV4-2 and TRBJ2-7, with D possibly being TRBD2 (7 bases). V was cut by 5 bases and J by 0 bases, with 20 bases left in between. The CDR3 runs to 17 residues. The germline CDR1 and CDR2 sequences are LGHNA and YNFKEQ. The CDR3, as DNA: TGTGCCAGCAGCTCTGGGGGGGCAGGGCCCCCCTCCTACGAGCAGTACTTC. This gives the protein CASSSGGAGPPSYEQYF.

The chain employs TRBV9 and TRBJ2-7; 8 positions match TRBD2. Germline V CDR1 and CDR2: SGDLS, YYNGEE. The CDR3 has 16 residues. V gave up 0 bases and J gave up 4 bases; unmatched junction bases: 9. In DNA form, the CDR3 reads TGTGCCAGCAGCGTAGGGGATGGGCGGGGGGTGTACGAGCAGTACTTC. Translation: CASSVGDGRGVYEQYF. Based on the CDR3 plus reference TRBV9 and TRBJ2-7, the full variable domain is DSGVTQTPKHLITATGQRVTLRCSPRSGDLSVYWYQQSLDQGLQFLIQYYNGEERAKGNILERFSAQQFPDLHSELNLSSLELGDSALYFCASSVGDGRGVYEQYFGPGTRLTVT.

The chain has TRBV28 and TRBJ1-1; 7 bases map to TRBD1. The junction had 8 bases not matched to a gene; V was cut back by 2 bases and J by 5 bases. The length of the CDR3 is 15 residues. In germline, CDR1 is MDHEN, CDR2 SYDVKM. The CDR3 is CASSLHTTGRTEAFF. CDR3 nucleotides: TGTGCCAGCAGTTTACACACGACAGGGCGAACTGAAGCTTTCTTT.

V gene TRBV19 combines with J gene TRBJ2-1; TRBD2 matches 12 bases. The CDR3 has 15 amino acids. CDR1 and CDR2 from the germline V gene are LNHDA and SQIVND (reference sequence). V shed 4 bases, J shed 6 bases, and the junction held 4 bases outside the gene matches. The CDR3 coding sequence is TGTGCCAGTAGTACAACTAGCGGGGGGCCCAATGAGCAGTTCTTC. Amino acids: CASSTTSGGPNEQFF.

The rearrangement links TRBV7-2 to TRBJ1-5, with D unresolved. V was pared by 5 bases and J by 7 bases, with 9 bases between. The CDR3 is 12 amino acids. Germline V gene lookup returns CDR1 SGHTA and CDR2 FQGNSA. In nucleotides, the CDR3 is TGTGCCAGCAGCCGCTCAAGCCAGCCCCAGCATTTT. It is translated as CASSRSSQPQHF.

This chain connects TRBV7-2 to TRBJ1-6; 7 nucleotides match TRBD1. V lost 2 bases to trimming and J lost 5 bases; unmatched junction nucleotides: 9. The V gene's germline CDR1 is SGHTA and CDR2 FQGNSA. This CDR3 has 17 residues. This chain's CDR3 is CASSLTPSGTDNSPLHF. CDR3 nucleotide sequence: TGTGCCAGCAGCTTAACTCCTTCCGGGACAGATAATTCACCCCTCCACTTT.

This clone came up a few times. The chain combines TRBV11-1 with TRBJ1-6; 11 nucleotides align to TRBD1. CDR3 length: 15 residues. V gave up 6 bases and J gave up 10 bases; unmatched junction bases: 8. The germline CDR1 and CDR2 sequences are SGHAT and FQDESV (reference sequence). This chain's CDR3 is CASSYRTGGDSPLHF. In DNA form, the CDR3 reads TGTGCCAGCAGTTACCGGACAGGGGGCGACTCACCCCTCCACTTT.

The gene calls are TRBV4-1 and TRBJ2-7; 9 nucleotides match TRBD1. The CDR3 sequence is 14 residues long. Germline CDR1 and CDR2: MGHRA and YSYEKL. The V gene end was trimmed by 2 bases and the J gene end by 7 bases; junction bases not matched to a gene: 6. This CDR3 reads CASSQPGQGREQYF. CDR3 coding DNA: TGCGCCAGCAGCCAACCGGGACAGGGAAGGGAGCAGTACTTC.

This chain links TRBV9 with TRBJ2-2; D uncertain. Trimming stripped 4 bases from V and 7 bases from J, with 11 bases between. The germline gives CDR1 SGDLS, CDR2 YYNGEE. This CDR3 comprises 13 residues. The CDR3 loop reads CASSTIPHGELFF. CDR3 DNA: TGTGCCAGCAGCACCATACCCCACGGGGAGCTGTTTTTT.

This chain links TRBV6-1 with TRBJ2-7, with no clear D. In germline, CDR1 is MNHNS, CDR2 SASEGT. This CDR3 region has 14 residues. V shed 2 bases and J shed 2 bases, with 10 bases lying between them. Here the CDR3 reads CASSEQANAYEQYF. CDR3 nucleotides: TGTGCCAGCAGTGAACAGGCGAACGCCTACGAGCAGTACTTC.

The chain joins TRBV19 to TRBJ2-3, with TRBD2 as a possible D gene (6 bases). The V gene's germline CDR1 is LNHDA and CDR2 SQIVND (reference sequence). CDR3 length: 15 residues. Trimming left V 2 bases short and J 5 bases short, with 14 bases between. CDR3 nucleotides: TGTGCCAGTAGTATACAGGGAAACGGGGGAGATACGCAGTATTTT. It is translated as CASSIQGNGGDTQYF.

This chain joins TRBV11-2 and TRBJ1-3; 7 nucleotides align to TRBD1. With 3 bases clipped from V and 0 bases from J, the junction kept 8 bases outside the gene matches. This CDR3 is 17 amino acids long. Germline lookup yields CDR1 SGHAT and CDR2 FQNNGV. In nucleotides, the CDR3 is TGTGCCAGCAGCTTGACAGGGCGACTCTTCTCTGGAAACACCATATATTTT. Protein product: CASSLTGRLFSGNTIYF.